A single sample is the source of the 9 T cell receptor beta chains below, sequenced in a study of blood T cell repertoires in COVID-19. Clones were read by immunoSEQ multiplex PCR, and TCRdb kept only the in-frame ones, dropping some. The table includes about 200,000 clones, 80% to 85% detected once. Sequenced input: PBMCs or T cells enriched from blood (not recorded which). All receptors derive from a man aged 40-49 years who had recovered from COVID-19.

The V gene is TRBV5-1, the J gene TRBJ2-2; D not resolved. CDR1 is SGHRS, CDR2 YFSETQ, per germline. V shed 5 bases and J shed 1 base, with 6 bases lying between them. The CDR3 totals 13 residues. The CDR3 is CASRYRNTGELFF. The CDR3 coding sequence is TGCGCCAGCAGATACAGGAACACCGGGGAGCTGTTTTTT.

This chain joins TRBV19 and TRBJ2-5; tentatively, D is TRBD1 (5 bases). V lost 6 bases to trimming and J lost 5 bases, with 10 bases between them. The CDR3 sequence is 12 residues long. Germline V CDR1 and CDR2: LNHDA, SQIVND (reference sequence). As DNA, the CDR3 is TGTGCCAGTAGCGCCAACAGGGAGACCCAGTACTTC. Protein product: CASSANRETQYF.

J is TRBJ2-7 and V is TRBV5-6; D is undetermined. The CDR3 consists of 13 residues. The germline gives CDR1 SGHDT, CDR2 YYEEEE. The germline V and J ends were trimmed by 1 base and 3 bases, with 8 bases remaining between them. The CDR3 DNA reads as TGTGCCAGCAGCTTGTTCCTTCTCTACGAGCAGTACTTC. As protein: CASSLFLLYEQYF.

The chain combines TRBV4-3 with TRBJ1-2; D perhaps matches TRBD1 (6 bases). V was trimmed by 1 base and J by 3 bases, leaving 15 bases between them. CDR1 and CDR2 (germline): LGHNA, YSLEER. The CDR3 extends over 16 amino acids. CDR3 in amino acids: CASSQGRLQGDYGYTF. As DNA, the CDR3 is TGCGCCAGCAGCCAAGGGCGGTTACAGGGCGACTATGGCTACACCTTC.

The chain recombines TRBV12-3 or TRBV12-4 with TRBJ1-2; D remains unclear. The CDR3 extends over 11 amino acids. V lost 4 bases, J lost 8 bases, and 8 bases lay in between. The chain's CDR3 is CASSSARGYTF. CDR3 nucleotide sequence: TGTGCCAGCAGTTCGGCCAGGGGCTACACCTTC.

The chain carries TRBV7-3 and TRBJ2-2; a possible D gene is TRBD1 (6 bases). With 5 bases removed from V and 0 bases from J, the gap between germline ends came to 10 bases. CDR1 and CDR2 from the germline V gene are SGHTA and FQGTGA. The CDR3 consists of 15 residues. CDR3 loop: CASSPQGTNTGELFF. The DNA of the CDR3 is TGTGCCAGCAGCCCCCAGGGGACGAACACCGGGGAGCTGTTTTTT.

This sequence joins TRBV7-2 and TRBJ1-6; the match to TRBD1 covers 11 bases. Germline CDR1 SGHTA, CDR2 FQGNSA. The CDR3 sequence is 16 residues long. V dropped 5 bases and J dropped 7; count of bases not matched to a gene: 7. CDR3 sequence: CASSAGQGAGNSPLHF. The CDR3 DNA follows: TGTGCCAGCAGCGCAGGACAGGGGGCGGGAAATTCACCCCTCCACTTT.

The rearrangement links TRBV5-4 to TRBJ1-5, with 11 bases identical to TRBD1. The germline gives CDR1 SGHNT, CDR2 YYREEE (reference sequence). Trimming cost V 4 bases and J 6 bases; bases outside gene matches: 3. There are 14 residues in the CDR3. CDR3 region: CASSRDRGTQPQHF. CDR3 in DNA: TGTGCCAGCAGCCGGGACAGGGGGACTCAGCCCCAGCATTTT. The entire variable domain, with the rest obtained from reference TRBV5-4 and TRBJ1-5, is as follows: ETGVTQSPTHLIKTRGQQVTLRCSSQSGHNTVSWYQQALGQGPQFIFQYYREEENGRGNFPPRFSGLQFPNYSSELNVNALELDDSALYLCASSRDRGTQPQHFGDGTRLSIL.

The chain is built from TRBV11-2 and TRBJ1-1; D is perhaps TRBD1 (6 bases). V shed 5 bases and J shed 2 bases, with 18 bases lying between them. Germline CDR1 SGHAT, CDR2 FQNNGV. The CDR3 spans 16 residues. The CDR3 sequence is CASSPSYTGPNTEAFF. DNA of the CDR3: TGTGCCAGCAGCCCCTCCTATACAGGGCCTAACACTGAAGCTTTCTTT.